This entry lists 30 T cell receptor beta chains sequenced from one sample in a study of shared T cell receptors in the human thymus. Here immunoSEQ multiplex PCR was the method, and the copy in TCRdb shows in-frame clones only, minus some. The table includes over 450,000 clones, 70% to 80% detected once. These data also featured in a second study, about human thymus T cells.

The sample was thymocytes. Source of these receptors: a boy under two years old with a congenital heart defect.

The chain carries TRBV7-9 and TRBJ1-2; the D is unclear. V was trimmed by 5 bases and J by 7 bases, leaving 11 bases between them. Germline V gene lookup returns CDR1 SEHNR and CDR2 FQNEAQ (reference sequence). The CDR3 runs 12 residues. The CDR3 DNA reads as TGTGCCAGCAGCCCAGGTGGCAGTGGCTACACCTTC. Translating gives CASSPGGSGYTF. Using reference TRBV7-9 and TRBJ1-2 for the parts outside the CDR3, the full variable domain is DTGVSQNPRHKITKRGQNVTFRCDPISEHNRLYWYRQTLGQGPEFLTYFQNEAQLEKSRLLSDRFSAERPKGSFSTLEIQRTEQGDSAMYLCASSPGGSGYTFGSGTRLTVV.

The rearrangement joins TRBV7-2 to TRBJ2-5, with TRBD2 matching 10 bases. Germline CDR1 is SGHTA and CDR2 is FQGNSA. The CDR3 length is 19 residues. V trimming: 5 bases; J trimming: 2 bases; junction bases outside the gene matches: 17. Written as DNA, the CDR3 is TGTGCCAGCAGCCCGACTGTCGTTGTCCTAGCGGGAGAACAAGAGACCCAGTACTTC. This translates into CASSPTVVVLAGEQETQYF.

This chain joins TRBV27 and TRBJ1-2; tentatively, D is TRBD1 (5 bases). The CDR3 contains 13 residues. Trimming took 8 bases from V and 2 from J, leaving 12 bases between them. The V gene's germline CDR1 is MNHEY and CDR2 SMNVEV (reference sequence). CDR3 nucleotides: TGTGCCAGCCGACTTCAGGGAAACTATGGCTACACCTTC. Protein: CASRLQGNYGYTF.

The chain combines TRBV11-3 with TRBJ2-2, with D perhaps matching TRBD1 (6 bases). Germline CDR1 reads SGHNT; CDR2 reads YENEEA. V was shortened by 5 bases and J by 0 bases, with 10 bases between the two germline ends. CDR3 length: 15 residues. The CDR3 nucleotides read TGTGCCAGCAGCCCGCGACAGGCGAACACCGGGGAGCTGTTTTTT. This gives the protein CASSPRQANTGELFF.

The chain employs TRBV30 and TRBJ1-4; D remains unclear. This CDR3 comprises 14 residues. Germline CDR1 and CDR2: GTSNPN and SVGIG (reference sequence). With 4 bases removed from V and 7 bases from J, the gap between germline ends came to 16 bases. Written as DNA, the CDR3 is TGTGCCTGGACCCAGCGGGGAGATGGTGAAAAACTGTTTTTT. Its translation: CAWTQRGDGEKLFF. Full variable domain (outside the CDR3, taken from reference TRBV30 and TRBJ1-4): SQTIHQWPATLVQPVGSPLSLECTVEGTSNPNLYWYRQAAGRGLQLLFYSVGIGQISSEVPQNLSASRPQDRQFILSSKKLLLSDSGFYLCAWTQRGDGEKLFFGSGTQLSVL.

The chain carries TRBV27 and TRBJ2-7; perhaps TRBD1 as D (7 bases). Germline values: CDR1 MNHEY, CDR2 SMNVEV (reference sequence). CDR3 length: 15 amino acids. With 6 bases removed from V and 1 base from J, the gap between germline ends came to 16 bases. CDR3 in amino acids: CASREGQPSSYEQYF. In DNA form, the CDR3 reads TGTGCCAGCAGGGAGGGACAGCCCTCGTCCTACGAGCAGTACTTC.

This clone showed up just once. The V and J genes are TRBV4-3 and TRBJ2-3; 13 bases map to TRBD2. The junction had 11 bases not matched to a gene; V was cut back by 10 bases and J by 1 base. The CDR3 is 17 amino acids. Per germline, CDR1 LGHNA and CDR2 YSLEER. The CDR3 DNA follows: TGCGCCACCTCACTAGCGGGAGGGCCTGTTGGCACAGATACGCAGTATTTT. Protein: CATSLAGGPVGTDTQYF.

This chain links TRBV6-1 with TRBJ1-5, with 7 positions matching TRBD1. Unmatched junction bases numbered 9, after V lost 6 bases and J lost 7 bases. The length of the CDR3 is 14 residues. Germline-derived CDR1 and CDR2 are MNHNS and SASEGT. The CDR3: CASSLPGQSQPQHF. The CDR3 coding sequence is TGTGCCAGCAGCCTCCCGGGACAGTCGCAGCCCCAGCATTTT.

The chain employs TRBV11-1 and TRBJ2-6, with D possibly matching TRBD2 (6 bases). The CDR3 covers 16 residues. V was trimmed by 1 base and J by 4 bases, leaving 11 bases between them. Germline V gene lookup returns CDR1 SGHAT and CDR2 FQDESV (reference sequence). For the CDR3, the DNA is TGTGCCAGCAGCTTAGTAGGGGAGGCGGGGGCCAACGTCCTGACTTTC. Residues: CASSLVGEAGANVLTF.

CDR3 amino acids: CASSPIDRDHEQYF. DNA for the CDR3: TGTGCCAGCAGTCCTATCGACAGGGACCACGAGCAGTACTTC. The V call is TRBV28, the J call TRBJ2-7; 7 nucleotides line up with TRBD1. J gave up 5 bases and V 5 bases, and 9 bases lay outside the gene matches. Germline CDR1 and CDR2: MDHEN and SYDVKM. This CDR3 has 14 residues.

On this clone itself: A read error may produce the germline difference seen at one junction end. The V gene is TRBV4-3, the J gene TRBJ2-7, with 8 bases that match TRBD1. Germline-derived CDR1 and CDR2 are LGHNA and YSLEER. The CDR3 loop spans 16 amino acids. The CDR3 coding sequence is TGCGCCAGCAGCCTTCGAAGGGGCAGGGGGCACTACGGGCAGTACTTC. Amino acid sequence: CASSLRRGRGHYGQYF.

As to this clone: The sample contains more than one DNA sequence encoding this CDR3. This chain connects TRBV27 to TRBJ2-2; D not certain. Deletions cut 0 bases from V and 1 base from J, with 6 bases between. CDR1 MNHEY and CDR2 SMNVEV come from the germline V gene (reference sequence). The CDR3 has 15 amino acids. The CDR3 DNA reads TGTGCCAGCAGTTTATCGGCAGGGAACACCGGGGAGCTGTTTTTT. It encodes CASSLSAGNTGELFF.

The chain is built from TRBV19 and TRBJ1-5; 8 nucleotides line up with TRBD1. The CDR3 contains 14 residues. Per germline, CDR1 LNHDA and CDR2 SQIVND (reference sequence). V lost 6 bases to trimming and J lost 9 bases; unmatched junction nucleotides: 10. CDR3 nucleotide sequence: TGTGCCAGTAGCGCAGGGGGCAGGGAGTGGCCCCAGCATTTT. Its translation: CASSAGGREWPQHF.

This chain's CDR3 is CASSEGLALNTGELFF. The CDR3 nucleotides read TGTGCCAGCAGCGAGGGGCTAGCGCTTAACACCGGGGAGCTGTTTTTT. The chain links TRBV9 to TRBJ2-2; weak D call: TRBD2 (6 bases). The CDR3 sequence is 16 residues long. Germline values: CDR1 SGDLS, CDR2 YYNGEE. V was cut by 3 bases and J by 2 bases, with 14 bases left in between.

The chain is built from TRBV30 and TRBJ2-5; 10 bases match TRBD2. This CDR3 has 15 amino acids. CDR1 and CDR2 from the germline V gene are GTSNPN and SVGIG (reference sequence). The V gene end was trimmed by 1 base and the J gene end by 5 bases; junction bases not matched to a gene: 7. The CDR3, as DNA: TGTGCCTGGAGTGAAGCTAGCGGGAGTGCGGAGACCCAGTACTTC. This translates into CAWSEASGSAETQYF.

The chain couples TRBV27 to TRBJ2-5, with a weak D call TRBD2 (5 bases). The germline CDR1 and CDR2 sequences are MNHEY and SMNVEV (reference sequence). The CDR3 is 13 amino acids. V was pared by 5 bases and J by 3 bases, with 10 bases between. The CDR3 loop is CASSPRGKETQYF. The CDR3 DNA sequence: TGTGCCAGCAGTCCACGGGGTAAAGAGACCCAGTACTTC.

The genes are TRBV15 and TRBJ2-1; possible D gene TRBD1, 7 bases. The CDR3 has 16 amino acids. V was trimmed by 5 bases and J by 5 bases, leaving 19 bases between them. The germline V gene has CDR1 LNHNV and CDR2 YYDKDF (reference sequence). Written as DNA, the CDR3 is TGTGCCACCAGCCCCTGGGACAGCTGGAGGGACAATGAGCAGTTCTTC. Its protein is CATSPWDSWRDNEQFF. Complete variable domain (other parts from reference TRBV15 and TRBJ2-1): DAMVIQNPRYQVTQFGKPVTLSCSQTLNHNVMYWYQQKSSQAPKLLFHYYDKDFNNEADTPDNFQSRRPNTSFCFLDIRSPGLGDTAMYLCATSPWDSWRDNEQFFGPGTRLTVL.

J is TRBJ2-3 and V is TRBV7-8, with a tentative D call TRBD2 (6 bases). Germline V CDR1 and CDR2: SGHVS, FQNEAQ. The CDR3 consists of 16 residues. Trimming removed 5 bases at V and 2 bases at J, with 17 bases between. This CDR3 reads CASSPKPGLSTDTQYF. The CDR3 coding sequence is TGTGCCAGCAGCCCCAAACCCGGACTATCCACAGATACGCAGTATTTT. Based on the CDR3 plus reference TRBV7-8 and TRBJ2-3, the full variable domain is GAGVSQSPRYKVAKRGQDVALRCDPISGHVSLFWYQQALGQGPEFLTYFQNEAQLDKSGLPSDRFFAERPEGSVSTLKIQRTQQEDSAVYLCASSPKPGLSTDTQYFGPGTRLTVL.

J is TRBJ2-7 and V is TRBV6-5; 9 bases are a match to TRBD1. This CDR3 region has 15 residues. The germline V gene has CDR1 MNHEY and CDR2 SVGAGI. The junction had 10 bases not matched to a gene; V was cut back by 4 bases and J by 6 bases. The CDR3 DNA reads TGTGCCAGCAGTTCCATGGACAGGGGTCCCCGCGAGCAGTACTTC. It yields the protein CASSSMDRGPREQYF.

The rearrangement links TRBV28 to TRBJ1-5; TRBD1 aligns across 7 bases. Germline values: CDR1 MDHEN, CDR2 SYDVKM. The CDR3 consists of 16 residues. The J segment lost 1 base and the V segment lost 11 bases, leaving 14 bases of the junction unmatched. The CDR3 region has the DNA TGTGCCGCCACCCCTCCGGGACAGTTGAGCAATCAGCCCCAGCATTTT. It specifies CAATPPGQLSNQPQHF.

This clone has just one count. This chain uses TRBV4-3 with TRBJ1-2; D ambiguous. The CDR3 sequence is 16 residues long. Germline V CDR1 and CDR2: LGHNA, YSLEER. V dropped 0 bases and J dropped 6 bases, with 17 bases sitting between them. The CDR3 coding sequence is TGCGCCAGCAGCCAAGATCGAGTGGAGGGCGGGGATGGCTACACCTTC. Translating gives CASSQDRVEGGDGYTF.

The V gene is TRBV29-1, the J gene TRBJ2-1, with TRBD1 as a possible D gene (5 bases). Trimming pared 1 base from V and 4 bases from J, leaving 11 bases between. The CDR3 loop spans 14 amino acids. Germline V gene data show CDR1 as SQVTM and CDR2 as ANQGSEA. The CDR3 sequence is CSVEVGQGYNEQFF. CDR3 bases: TGCAGCGTTGAAGTGGGGCAGGGTTACAATGAGCAGTTCTTC.

The genes are TRBV2 and TRBJ2-3; no clear D. The CDR3 extends over 13 amino acids. Germline V gene data show CDR1 as SNHLY and CDR2 as FYNNEI. Trimming pared 7 bases from V and 2 bases from J, leaving 10 bases between. Here the CDR3 reads CASKSRTTDTQYF. The CDR3 DNA reads as TGTGCCAGCAAGTCTAGAACCACAGATACGCAGTATTTT. Full variable domain (rest looked up from reference TRBV2 and TRBJ2-3): EPEVTQTPSHQVTQMGQEVILRCVPISNHLYFYWYRQILGQKVEFLVSFYNNEISEKSEIFDDQFSVERPDGSNFTLKIRSTKLEDSAMYFCASKSRTTDTQYFGPGTRLTVL.

V is TRBV5-1 and J is TRBJ1-2, with no clear D. The CDR3 contains 14 residues. V was pared by 4 bases and J by 7 bases, with 17 bases between. Germline values: CDR1 SGHRS, CDR2 YFSETQ. The CDR3 DNA reads as TGCGCCAGCAGCCCGGAACTGGGCCACGGTGGCTACACCTTC. Translation gives CASSPELGHGGYTF.

This chain joins TRBV5-6 and TRBJ1-2; 7 bases are a match to TRBD1. The V gene's germline CDR1 is SGHDT and CDR2 YYEEEE. The CDR3 runs 17 residues. V lost 4 bases to trimming and J lost 1 base; unmatched junction nucleotides: 13. CDR3 bases: TGTGCCAGCAGCGGGCCGACAGGGTTCCCCTATAACTATGGCTACACCTTC. It translates to CASSGPTGFPYNYGYTF.

The chain links TRBV2 to TRBJ2-7; the D is unclear. V was trimmed by 7 bases and J by 3 bases, leaving 7 bases between them. There are 11 residues in the CDR3. CDR1 and CDR2 (germline): SNHLY, FYNNEI. In DNA, the CDR3 is TGTGCCAGCATAATCGGCTACGAGCAGTACTTC. It encodes CASIIGYEQYF.

This clone was observed a few times. V and J are TRBV5-1 and TRBJ2-2; TRBD2 matches at 13 bases. The V segment lost 5 bases and the J segment 1 base; nucleotides outside the gene matches: 8. There are 18 residues in the CDR3. Germline CDR1 reads SGHRS; CDR2 reads YFSETQ. The CDR3 sequence is CASRLPGLAGENTGELFF. In DNA, the CDR3 is TGCGCCAGCAGATTACCAGGACTAGCGGGAGAGAACACCGGGGAGCTGTTTTTT. Full variable domain (missing parts from reference TRBV5-1 and TRBJ2-2): KAGVTQTPRYLIKTRGQQVTLSCSPISGHRSVSWYQQTPGQGLQFLFEYFSETQRNKGNFPGRFSGRQFSNSRSEMNVSTLELGDSALYLCASRLPGLAGENTGELFFGEGSRLTVL.

V is TRBV19 and J is TRBJ2-4; D may be TRBD2 (6 bases). Germline V lookup: CDR1 LNHDA, CDR2 SQIVND (reference sequence). V lost 1 base and J lost 0, with 10 bases in between. The CDR3 runs 16 residues. CDR3 nucleotide sequence: TGTGCCAGTAGTATAGTGGGGGGTTTAGCCAAAAACATTCAGTACTTC. This translates into CASSIVGGLAKNIQYF.

The gene calls are TRBV5-4 and TRBJ2-5, with 8 nucleotides matching TRBD2. The CDR3 runs to 15 residues. Germline V gene data show CDR1 as SGHNT and CDR2 as YYREEE (reference sequence). Trimming removed 4 bases from V and 3 bases from J; junction bases left unmatched: 8. CDR3 coding DNA: TGTGCCAGCAGCCCTACCCTGACTAGCGAAGAGACCCAGTACTTC. Amino acid sequence: CASSPTLTSEETQYF. The full variable domain, rest sourced from reference TRBV5-4 and TRBJ2-5, is ETGVTQSPTHLIKTRGQQVTLRCSSQSGHNTVSWYQQALGQGPQFIFQYYREEENGRGNFPPRFSGLQFPNYSSELNVNALELDDSALYLCASSPTLTSEETQYFGPGTRLLVL.

The V and J genes are TRBV28 and TRBJ2-7; the match to TRBD2 covers 7 bases. The CDR3 covers 15 residues. CDR1 MDHEN and CDR2 SYDVKM come from the germline V gene. J was trimmed by 0 bases and V by 2 bases; bases with no gene match: 4. The CDR3 sequence: CASSLNGRPSYEQYF. The CDR3 coding sequence is TGTGCCAGCAGTTTAAACGGGAGGCCCTCCTACGAGCAGTACTTC. The entire variable domain, with the rest obtained from reference TRBV28 and TRBJ2-7, is as follows: DVKVTQSSRYLVKRTGEKVFLECVQDMDHENMFWYRQDPGLGLRLIYFSYDVKMKEKGDIPEGYSVSREKKERFSLILESASTNQTSMYLCASSLNGRPSYEQYFGPGTRLTVT.